One sample yielded the 23 T cell receptor beta chains listed below, sequenced in a study of T cells in Graves' hyperthyroidism and ophthalmopathy. Researchers took RNA transcripts and amplified the TCR beta CDR3 regions from them. First-round RT-PCR of the TCR CDR3 relied on the HTBI primer set. TCRdb passed the multiplex PCR reads through MiXCR, listing each CDR3 protein once. Of 450,000 to 650,000 distinct CDR3 sequences in the sample, 12% to 15% are singletons; the top ten hold around 7%. Source material: blood. These receptors originate from a woman between 18 and 29 years old with Graves' ophthalmopathy.

This clonotype showed up many times. The chain carries TRBV12-3 or TRBV12-4 and TRBJ2-7, with TRBD1 matching over 8 bases. Trimming removed 2 bases from V and 2 bases from J; junction bases left unmatched: 5. CDR3 length: 15 residues. The CDR3 coding sequence is TGTGCCAGCAGTTTATCACAGGGGGTCCCCTACGAGCAGTACTTC. Translated: CASSLSQGVPYEQYF.

Of note for this clonotype: This may be a read error: a much more frequent sequence differs by one nucleotide. V gene TRBV18 combines with J gene TRBJ2-3, with D maybe TRBD2 (6 bases). This CDR3 contains 15 residues. Germline CDR1 and CDR2: KGHSH and LQKENI. The CDR3 DNA sequence: TGTGCCAGCTCACCGTCGGCCGACACGGGAGATACGCGGTATTTT. As protein: CASSPSADTGDTRYF.

This clonotype has ten or more counts. This chain uses TRBV11-3 with TRBJ2-1; D may be TRBD2 (5 bases). The CDR3 is 16 residues long. Trimming removed 1 base at V and 11 bases at J, with 21 bases between. CDR1 is SGHNT and CDR2 is YENEEA in the germline V gene. The CDR3 is CASSLGSALNNEKQFF. The CDR3 region has the DNA TGTGCCAGCAGCTTAGGTAGCGCTCTTAACAATGAGAAGCAGTTCTTC.

This clonotype was picked up many times. This chain connects TRBV20-1 to TRBJ1-5, with TRBD1 matching 9 bases. The CDR3 length is 15 residues. The germline CDR1 and CDR2 sequences are DFQATT and SNEGSKA (reference sequence). The junction had 7 bases not matched to a gene; V was cut back by 4 bases and J by 3 bases. The CDR3 nucleotides are TGCAGTGCTACACGGACAGGGGCTGACAATCAGCCCCAGCATTTT. As protein: CSATRTGADNQPQHF.

This clonotype was observed many times. The chain links TRBV20-1 to TRBJ2-5; the D gene is possibly TRBD2 (5 bases). Looked up from germline, CDR1 is DFQATT and CDR2 is SNEGSKA (reference sequence). This CDR3 contains 15 residues. V lost 6 bases, J lost 1 base, and 18 bases lay in between. The CDR3 DNA sequence: TGCAGTGCCATCCCCCTTAGGAGGCTCCAAGAGACCCAGTACTTC. As protein: CSAIPLRRLQETQYF.

This clonotype was recorded at least ten times. The rearrangement links TRBV10-3 to TRBJ2-7; D might be TRBD1 (7 bases). Per germline, CDR1 ENHRY and CDR2 SYGVKD. The CDR3 length is 13 residues. The V gene lost 11 bases and the J gene lost 1 base, with 15 bases spanning the gap. CDR3 loop: CASGDSFSYEQYF. CDR3 nucleotides: TGTGCCTCGGGGGACAGCTTTTCCTACGAGCAGTACTTC.

This clonotype was detected ten times or more. The rearrangement joins TRBV2 to TRBJ1-2; 7 positions agree with TRBD1. The germline V gene encodes CDR1 SNHLY and CDR2 FYNNEI. The CDR3 contains 11 residues. The V and J ends lost 5 bases and 7 bases, in that order; junction bases with no gene match: 1. CDR3 DNA sequence: TGTGCCAGCAGTCGACAGGGTGGCTACACCTTC. This encodes CASSRQGGYTF. Full variable domain (remainder filled in from reference TRBV2 and TRBJ1-2): EPEVTQTPSHQVTQMGQEVILRCVPISNHLYFYWYRQILGQKVEFLVSFYNNEISEKSEIFDDQFSVERPDGSNFTLKIRSTKLEDSAMYFCASSRQGGYTFGSGTRLTVV.

This clonotype was observed many times. V gene TRBV12-3 or TRBV12-4 combines with J gene TRBJ2-7, with D perhaps TRBD1 (5 bases). Trimming cost V 5 bases and J 4 bases, with 15 bases left between them. CDR3 length: 14 residues. CDR3 region: CASSPFWGEYEQYF. The CDR3 nucleotides read TGTGCCAGCAGTCCTTTCTGGGGCGAATACGAGCAGTACTTC.

Many counts were recorded for this clonotype. This chain connects TRBV7-9 to TRBJ2-7; no reliable D call. The CDR3 runs 12 residues. Germline V gene lookup returns CDR1 SEHNR and CDR2 FQNEAQ (reference sequence). V lost 4 bases and J 6 bases, leaving 10 bases between the germline ends. In nucleotides, the CDR3 is TGTGCCAGCAGCTACGGGCCGGGCGAGCAGTACTTC. Amino acids: CASSYGPGEQYF.

This clonotype was seen only a few times. The genes are TRBV29-1 and TRBJ2-3; the match to TRBD1 covers 7 bases. Per germline, CDR1 SQVTM and CDR2 ANQGSEA. Germline trimming cut 6 bases from V and 2 bases from J; bases unmatched to any gene: 8. This CDR3 has 14 residues. The CDR3 reads CSVPGTDITDTQYF. CDR3 DNA: TGCAGCGTACCTGGGACAGACATCACAGATACGCAGTATTTT.

The J gene is TRBJ2-1, the V gene TRBV29-1, with D perhaps TRBD1 (6 bases). Germline CDR1 SQVTM, CDR2 ANQGSEA. This CDR3 spans 18 amino acids. With 0 bases removed from V and 5 bases from J, the gap between germline ends came to 23 bases. The CDR3 sequence: CSVEDGGFGARADNEQFF. The CDR3 DNA sequence: TGCAGCGTTGAAGATGGGGGCTTCGGGGCGAGGGCCGACAATGAGCAGTTCTTC.

This clonotype was recorded many times. The chain recombines TRBV20-1 with TRBJ1-5; D call uncertain. The CDR3 covers 14 residues. V lost 3 bases to trimming and J lost 4 bases, with 13 bases between them. Germline V CDR1 and CDR2: DFQATT, SNEGSKA (reference sequence). CDR3 residues: CSASPRRGNQPQHF. In DNA form, the CDR3 reads TGCAGTGCTAGTCCCAGGCGGGGAAATCAGCCCCAGCATTTT.

Many counts were recorded for this clonotype. The V gene is TRBV7-3, the J gene TRBJ2-1; 9 positions match TRBD2. CDR3 size: 15 residues. Germline CDR1 is SGHTA and CDR2 is FQGTGA. V lost 1 base, J lost 8 bases, and 6 bases stayed unmatched. The CDR3 region has the DNA TGTGCCAGCAGCTTAAGAGCTAGCGGGACGTATGAGCAGTTCTTC. Residues: CASSLRASGTYEQFF. Based on the CDR3 plus reference TRBV7-3 and TRBJ2-1, the full variable domain is GAGVSQTPSNKVTEKGKYVELRCDPISGHTALYWYRQSLGQGPEFLIYFQGTGAADDSGLPNDRFFAVRPEGSVSTLKIQRTERGDSAVYLCASSLRASGTYEQFFGPGTRLTVL.

This clonotype has just a few counts. The rearrangement joins TRBV5-8 to TRBJ2-7; 7 bases fit TRBD2. The CDR3 consists of 17 residues. The germline gives CDR1 SGHTS, CDR2 YDEGEE. V shed 1 base and J 8 bases; nucleotides not matched to a gene: 18. The CDR3 loop is CASSLSGGGLSRLKQYF. The CDR3 bases are TGTGCCAGCAGCTTGAGTGGGGGGGGACTTTCCCGCTTAAAGCAGTACTTC.

This clonotype was counted many times. CDR3 nucleotide sequence: TGTGCCAGTAGTCTAATGTTGATGAACACTGAAGCTTTCTTT. This codes for CASSLMLMNTEAFF. The chain carries TRBV19 and TRBJ1-1, with D unresolved. The germline gives CDR1 LNHDA, CDR2 SQIVND (reference sequence). V gave up 5 bases and J gave up 0 bases, with 10 bases separating them. CDR3 length: 14 amino acids.

Notes on this clonotype: Just one base apart from a much larger clone, this may be a read error. The chain carries TRBV6-1 and TRBJ2-1, with 10 bases that match TRBD2. The CDR3 loop spans 13 amino acids. V shed 8 bases and J 10 bases; nucleotides not matched to a gene: 8. Germline CDR1 reads MNHNS; CDR2 reads SASEGT. The CDR3 sequence: CASGTSVSYEQFF. The CDR3 DNA is TGTGCCAGCGGGACTAGCGTAAGCTACGAGCAGTTCTTC.

This clonotype was found many times. The rearrangement uses TRBV20-1 and TRBJ1-1; 7 nucleotides line up with TRBD1. The V gene's germline CDR1 is DFQATT and CDR2 SNEGSKA (reference sequence). The CDR3 consists of 14 residues. V shed 8 bases and J 6 bases; nucleotides not matched to a gene: 15. The DNA of the CDR3 is TGCAGTCCACCTCAGGGACAGTTGAAAGCTGAAGCTTTCTTT. Residues: CSPPQGQLKAEAFF.

This clonotype was counted ten times or more. V and J are TRBV6-2 or TRBV6-3 and TRBJ1-2; tentatively, D is TRBD1 (6 bases). Germline loops: CDR1 MNHEY, CDR2 SVGEGT. The CDR3 sequence is 13 residues long. V was shortened by 4 bases and J by 6 bases, with 12 bases between the two germline ends. This chain's CDR3 is CASSLAGDHGYTF. The CDR3 DNA is TGTGCCAGCAGTTTGGCAGGGGATCATGGCTACACCTTC.

This clonotype occurred a few times. This chain uses TRBV4-3 with TRBJ1-4, with TRBD1 matching over 7 bases. The V and J ends lost 1 base and 0 bases, in that order; junction bases with no gene match: 2. Germline V gives CDR1 LGHNA, CDR2 YSLEER. The CDR3 is 16 amino acids. The CDR3 loop is CASSQVTGATNEKLFF. As DNA, the CDR3 is TGCGCCAGCAGCCAAGTCACAGGGGCAACTAATGAAAAACTGTTTTTT.

The chain recombines TRBV5-6 with TRBJ2-3, with 8 bases that match TRBD2. The CDR3 length is 15 residues. The V gene's germline CDR1 is SGHDT and CDR2 YYEEEE. Unmatched junction bases numbered 9, after V lost 5 bases and J lost 4 bases. As DNA, the CDR3 is TGTGCCAGCAGGCCGGGACTAGACTTCGCAGATACGCAGTATTTT. This translates into CASRPGLDFADTQYF. Full variable domain (outside the CDR3, taken from reference TRBV5-6 and TRBJ2-3): DAGVTQSPTHLIKTRGQQVTLRCSPKSGHDTVSWYQQALGQGPQFIFQYYEEEERQRGNFPDRFSGHQFPNYSSELNVNALLLGDSALYLCASRPGLDFADTQYFGPGTRLTVL.

This clonotype was detected many times. The chain couples TRBV28 to TRBJ1-5; TRBD1 agrees at 7 bases. After removal of 5 bases from V and 7 bases from J, the junction contained 8 bases not matched to a gene. The germline V gene encodes CDR1 MDHEN and CDR2 SYDVKM. This CDR3 comprises 14 residues. The CDR3 spells CASSLQGRSQPQHF. The CDR3, as DNA: TGTGCCAGCAGTCTACAGGGGCGAAGCCAGCCCCAGCATTTT.

This sequence joins TRBV7-2 and TRBJ2-2; perhaps TRBD2 as D (6 bases). Trimming took 1 base from V and 5 from J, leaving 14 bases between them. The CDR3 extends over 16 amino acids. Germline CDR1 and CDR2: SGHTA and FQGNSA. The CDR3 protein is CASSLGLGAGTGELFF. The CDR3 bases are TGTGCCAGCAGCTTAGGCCTAGGGGCGGGGACCGGGGAGCTGTTTTTT.

This clonotype was seen repeatedly, ten times or more. This sequence joins TRBV2 and TRBJ2-7; 12 bases agree with TRBD2. This CDR3 contains 15 residues. In germline, CDR1 is SNHLY, CDR2 FYNNEI. V was pared by 6 bases and J by 5 bases, with 8 bases of the junction left unmatched. The CDR3: CASRPGLAGTHEQYF. CDR3 DNA: TGTGCCAGCAGACCCGGACTAGCGGGGACCCACGAGCAGTACTTC.